These T cell receptor beta chains were read from a single sample in a study of blood T cell repertoires in COVID-19. Some clones are missing from TCRdb's copy, which holds only in-frame ones; the method was immunoSEQ multiplex PCR. The sample shows around 140,000 clones, about 91% of them seen only once. Sequenced: peripheral blood. Receptors were obtained from a human donor in a cohort sampled during active COVID-19. Both conserved end residues are part of each CDR3. The order of the fields is CDR3 protein, CDR3 DNA, V gene, D gene, clone size, J gene. A D gene is named only where the DNA matches it firmly. A clone size is listed for some rows: how often the clone was seen (once, few, many), or a class if it is expanded.

CASSYSEGANGYTF	TGTGCCAGCAGTTACTCTGAGGGGGCCAATGGCTACACCTTC	TRBV6-6	TRBD1	.	TRBJ1-2
CATARQGAGEKLFF	TGTGCCACCGCGAGACAGGGGGCCGGTGAAAAACTGTTTTTT	TRBV10-3	TRBD1	.	TRBJ1-4
CASSSQGSGEQFF	TGTGCCAGCAGCTCCCAAGGGTCGGGGGAGCAGTTCTTC	TRBV5-4	.	.	TRBJ2-1
CASSVTSSSYNEQFF	TGTGCCAGCAGCGTGACTAGTTCCTCCTACAATGAGCAGTTCTTC	TRBV9	.	.	TRBJ2-1
CAWSVRLAPYEQYF	TGTGCCTGGAGTGTAAGACTAGCGCCCTACGAGCAGTACTTC	TRBV30	TRBD2	.	TRBJ2-7
CSVERSNTEAFF	TGCAGCGTTGAGCGGTCGAACACTGAAGCTTTCTTT	TRBV29-1	.	few	TRBJ1-1
CASSPRYYEQYF	TGTGCCAGCTCACCCCGCTACTACGAGCAGTACTTC	TRBV18	.	.	TRBJ2-7
CASSRQGSYEQYF	TGTGCCAGCAGTCGACAGGGATCCTACGAGCAGTACTTC	TRBV11-2	TRBD1	.	TRBJ2-7
CASSPQGTSAHEQFF	TGTGCCAGCTCACCACAGGGGACTAGCGCCCATGAGCAGTTCTTC	TRBV18	TRBD2	.	TRBJ2-1
CASSQSSGTGNEKLFF	TGCGCCAGCAGCCAATCCTCCGGGACAGGGAATGAAAAACTGTTTTTT	TRBV4-1	TRBD1	once	TRBJ1-4
CASSQGDSIYEQYF	TGTGCCAGCAGCCAGGGGGACAGTATCTACGAGCAGTACTTC	TRBV7-2	TRBD1	.	TRBJ2-7
CASSIMGLNTEAFF	TGTGCCAGTAGTATTATGGGCTTGAACACTGAAGCTTTCTTT	TRBV19	.	.	TRBJ1-1
CASHGPQSRGETQYF	TGTGCCAGTCACGGACCCCAATCCAGGGGAGAGACCCAGTACTTC	TRBV6-5	.	.	TRBJ2-5
CASSLRHSSYNEQFF	TGCGCCAGCAGCCTTCGACATAGCTCCTACAATGAGCAGTTCTTC	TRBV4-3	.	.	TRBJ2-1
CASSLGLAGGSGETQYF	TGTGCCAGCAGCCTCGGACTAGCGGGGGGCTCGGGCGAGACCCAGTACTTC	TRBV3-1/TRBV3-2	TRBD2	.	TRBJ2-5
CASSFTSSDTQYF	TGTGCCAGCAGCTTCACTAGCTCCGATACGCAGTATTTT	TRBV5-6	.	.	TRBJ2-3
CASRIGGANTGELFF	TGTGCCAGCCGAATAGGAGGAGCGAACACCGGGGAGCTGTTTTTT	TRBV5-4	.	.	TRBJ2-2
CASSELYRVNYGYTF	TGTGCCAGCAGTGAATTGTACAGGGTTAACTATGGCTACACCTTC	TRBV6-1	.	.	TRBJ1-2
CASSPWQGAYEQYF	TGTGCCAGTAGCCCTTGGCAGGGGGCCTACGAGCAGTACTTC	TRBV19	TRBD1	.	TRBJ2-7
CASSESGGLQFF	TGTGCCAGCAGTGAATCGGGGGGACTGCAGTTCTTC	TRBV6-1	TRBD2	.	TRBJ2-1
CASSESSGAQETQYF	TGTGCCAGCAGCGAGAGTAGCGGGGCCCAAGAGACCCAGTACTTC	TRBV9	TRBD2	.	TRBJ2-5
CASSVVPEGEYGYTF	TGTGCCAGCAGCGTAGTCCCCGAGGGAGAATATGGCTACACCTTC	TRBV9	.	.	TRBJ1-2
CASSLASRAYEQYF	TGTGCCAGCAGCTTAGCGTCCAGGGCTTATGAGCAGTACTTC	TRBV7-9	.	.	TRBJ2-7
CASSAMGTGGNEKLFF	TGTGCCAGCAGCGCGATGGGGACAGGGGGAAATGAAAAACTGTTTTTT	TRBV5-8	TRBD1	.	TRBJ1-4
CASIIRDSLNSNQPQHF	TGTGCCAGCATCATCCGGGACTCCTTGAATAGCAATCAGCCCCAGCATTTT	TRBV7-2	.	.	TRBJ1-5
CSVRQGGDTEAFF	TGCAGCGTTAGACAGGGGGGGGACACTGAAGCTTTCTTT	TRBV29-1	TRBD1	.	TRBJ1-1
CASSLYGGYGYGYTF	TGTGCCAGCAGCTTATACGGAGGGTACGGCTATGGCTACACCTTC	TRBV7-2	.	.	TRBJ1-2
CASSLDRTGDEAFF	TGTGCCAGCAGCTTAGATAGGACAGGGGATGAAGCTTTCTTT	TRBV7-8	TRBD1	.	TRBJ1-1
CASSDRGLNQPQHF	TGTGCCAGCAGTGACAGGGGCCTCAATCAGCCCCAGCATTTT	TRBV2	.	.	TRBJ1-5
CAISEVGAPNTEAFF	TGTGCCATCAGTGAAGTGGGGGCCCCCAACACTGAAGCTTTCTTT	TRBV10-3	.	.	TRBJ1-1
CATSDFDRGDEQFF	TGTGCCACCAGTGATTTCGACAGGGGGGATGAGCAGTTCTTC	TRBV24-1	TRBD1	.	TRBJ2-1
CASSIQGSTNEKLFF	TGCGCCAGCAGCATACAGGGTAGTACTAATGAAAAACTGTTTTTT	TRBV5-1	.	.	TRBJ1-4
CAWRAAPGQETQYF	TGTGCCTGGAGAGCGGCGCCGGGACAAGAGACCCAGTACTTC	TRBV30	.	.	TRBJ2-5
CASSLDSYEQYF	TGTGCCAGCTCACTTGATAGCTACGAGCAGTACTTC	TRBV18	.	.	TRBJ2-7
CASSPDRGSSEQYF	TGTGCCAGCAGCCCCGACAGGGGATCGTCCGAGCAGTACTTC	TRBV7-2	TRBD1	.	TRBJ2-7
CASSHGSGWAQHF	TGTGCCAGCAGCCACGGATCGGGTTGGGCCCAGCATTTT	TRBV12-3/TRBV12-4	.	.	TRBJ1-5
CASSLGGRWETQYF	TGTGCCAGCAGCTTAGGGGGCCGTTGGGAGACCCAGTACTTC	TRBV7-2	.	once	TRBJ2-5
CASSLTGFSTDTQYF	TGTGCCAGCAGCTTAACAGGGTTTAGCACAGATACGCAGTATTTT	TRBV11-3	.	.	TRBJ2-3
CASSGGQVGQPQHF	TGTGCCAGCAGCGGCGGACAGGTCGGTCAGCCCCAGCATTTT	TRBV9	TRBD1	.	TRBJ1-5
CASSQDLQETQYF	TGTGCCAGCAGCCAAGATCTACAGGAGACCCAGTACTTC	TRBV14	.	.	TRBJ2-5
CASSKLAGVDNEQFF	TGTGCCAGCAGTAAACTAGCGGGGGTAGACAATGAGCAGTTCTTC	TRBV6-5	TRBD2	.	TRBJ2-1
CASSRDTF	TGTGCCAGCAGTCGGGACACCTTC	TRBV27	.	.	TRBJ1-2
CASSIGQGRTDTQYF	TGTGCCAGTAGTATAGGACAGGGGCGAACAGATACGCAGTATTTT	TRBV19	TRBD1	.	TRBJ2-3
CASSFGGALINIQYF	TGTGCCAGCAGCTTCGGCGGGGCCTTGATAAACATTCAGTACTTC	TRBV7-2	.	.	TRBJ2-4
CASSLGVNPTDTQYF	TGTGCCAGCAGCTTGGGCGTTAACCCCACAGATACGCAGTATTTT	TRBV5-4	.	.	TRBJ2-3
CASSISGGNTEAFF	TGTGCCAGTAGTATATCAGGGGGGAACACTGAAGCTTTCTTT	TRBV19	TRBD1	.	TRBJ1-1
CASSFQGADEAFF	TGTGCCAGCAGTTTCCAGGGGGCTGATGAAGCTTTCTTT	TRBV28	TRBD1	.	TRBJ1-1
CAWSVRQARGPQHF	TGTGCCTGGAGTGTACGGCAGGCTAGGGGACCCCAGCATTTT	TRBV30	.	.	TRBJ1-5
CASSTGSLYGYTF	TGTGCCAGCAGCACAGGGTCACTCTATGGCTACACCTTC	TRBV9	.	.	TRBJ1-2
CASSLVAQADQPQHF	TGTGCCAGCAGCTTAGTTGCACAGGCTGATCAGCCCCAGCATTTT	TRBV7-2	.	.	TRBJ1-5
CAWSWTGIAKNIQYF	TGTGCCTGGAGTTGGACAGGGATAGCCAAAAACATTCAGTACTTC	TRBV30	TRBD1	.	TRBJ2-4
CAISGVSGNTIYF	TGTGCCATCTCAGGGGTGTCTGGAAACACCATATATTTT	TRBV10-3	.	once	TRBJ1-3
CASRWGQNTGELFF	TGTGCCAGCCGTTGGGGACAGAACACCGGGGAGCTGTTTTTT	TRBV3-1/TRBV3-2	.	.	TRBJ2-2